This is a list of T cell receptor beta chains from one sample in a study of beta chain features in type 1 diabetes. Profiling relied on immunoSEQ multiplex PCR, and the TCRdb table lists in-frame clones only, not all of them. The sample consists of some 350,000 clones, roughly 13% of them appearing once. The sequenced material came from naive CD4+ T cells from blood. Receptors were obtained from a woman under 30 with type 1 diabetes. Both conserved end residues are part of each CDR3. A D gene is named only where the DNA matches it firmly. Size is omitted from some rows. Given values are once, few, many or a class for expanded clones.

J gene	V gene	D gene	CDR3 length	clone size	CDR3 protein	CDR3 DNA
TRBJ2-3	TRBV7-2	TRBD2	14	NA	CASSFGRATDTQYF	TGTGCCAGCAGCTTCGGGAGGGCCACAGATACGCAGTATTTT
TRBJ2-3	TRBV15	TRBD2	15	NA	CATRWTSGSPDTQYF	TGTGCCACTAGGTGGACTAGCGGCTCCCCTGATACGCAGTATTTT
TRBJ1-1	TRBV28	TRBD1	13	few	CASSPRDRAEAFF	TGTGCCAGCAGTCCCCGTGACAGGGCTGAAGCTTTCTTT
TRBJ2-3	TRBV9	NA	14	NA	CARPGGARTDTQYF	TGTGCCAGACCCGGAGGTGCGCGCACAGATACGCAGTATTTT
TRBJ2-1	TRBV7-8	NA	13	few	CASSRGGGDEQFF	TGTGCCAGCAGCAGAGGGGGCGGGGATGAGCAGTTCTTC
TRBJ1-5	TRBV4-1	NA	16	NA	CASSQDTDFSNQPQHF	TGCGCCAGCAGCCAAGATACGGACTTCAGCAATCAGCCCCAGCATTTT
TRBJ1-1	TRBV28	NA	10	NA	CASRGTEAFF	TGTGCCAGCCGGGGAACTGAAGCTTTCTTT
TRBJ2-4	TRBV28	NA	14	few	CASSFSGPLNIQYF	TGTGCCAGCAGTTTCTCAGGGCCCTTAAACATTCAGTACTTC
TRBJ1-2	TRBV5-4	NA	14	few	CASSSAGTGYGYTF	TGTGCCAGCAGCTCAGCAGGTACCGGCTATGGCTACACCTTC
TRBJ1-2	TRBV29-1	NA	12	NA	CSVLDRMYGYTF	TGCAGCGTCCTCGACAGAATGTATGGCTACACCTTC
TRBJ2-6	TRBV9	NA	17	few	CASSVAGGKAGANVLTF	TGTGCCAGCAGCGTAGCTGGAGGGAAAGCTGGGGCCAACGTCCTGACTTTC
TRBJ2-3	TRBV5-4	TRBD2	17	few	CASSSFGLAGPTDTQYF	TGTGCCAGCAGCTCCTTTGGACTAGCGGGACCCACAGATACGCAGTATTTT
TRBJ1-1	TRBV29-1	NA	13	few	CSSHAGLNTEAFF	TGCAGCTCCCATGCAGGCTTGAACACTGAAGCTTTCTTT
TRBJ2-3	TRBV7-9	NA	11	few	CASSGRDTQYF	TGTGCCAGCAGCGGCCGAGATACGCAGTATTTT
TRBJ2-1	TRBV5-1	TRBD2	15	few	CASRGLAGSLDEQFF	TGCGCCAGCAGGGGACTAGCCGGGAGCTTGGATGAGCAGTTCTTC
TRBJ2-4	TRBV4-1	NA	19	NA	CASSQGPFFRGGGKNIQYF	TGCGCCAGCAGCCAAGGTCCCTTTTTCAGAGGAGGAGGCAAAAACATTCAGTACTTC
TRBJ2-3	TRBV27	TRBD2	14	few	CASSLGLAGYTQYF	TGTGCCAGCAGTTTAGGGCTAGCGGGATATACGCAGTATTTT
TRBJ2-7	TRBV28	TRBD2	14	few	CASRTGTSFYEQYF	TGTGCCAGCAGGACCGGGACTAGCTTCTACGAGCAGTACTTC
TRBJ1-1	TRBV5-1	TRBD1	15	NA	CASSLEGQGGAEAFF	TGCGCCAGCAGCTTGGAGGGACAGGGGGGTGCTGAAGCTTTCTTT
TRBJ2-7	TRBV11-2	TRBD2	14	NA	CASSLRAGGYEQYF	TGTGCCAGCAGCTTAAGGGCGGGAGGATACGAGCAGTACTTC
TRBJ2-3	TRBV28	NA	13	NA	CASSRQAADTQYF	TGTGCCAGCAGTCGACAAGCGGCAGATACGCAGTATTTT
TRBJ1-1	TRBV19	NA	12	NA	CASIGPNTEAFF	TGTGCCAGTATTGGGCCGAACACTGAAGCTTTCTTT
TRBJ2-6	TRBV7-6	NA	18	NA	CASSLERNLQSGANVLTF	TGTGCCAGCAGCTTAGAACGGAATTTACAGTCTGGGGCCAACGTCCTGACTTTC
TRBJ2-5	TRBV7-2	TRBD1	15	NA	CASSAQQGVQETQYF	TGTGCCAGCAGCGCCCAACAGGGGGTTCAAGAGACCCAGTACTTC
TRBJ2-2	TRBV4-3	NA	13	few	CASSQDRRERLFF	TGCGCCAGCAGCCAAGATAGACGGGAGAGGCTGTTTTTT
TRBJ1-1	TRBV5-4	NA	13	NA	CASSSYVRTEAFF	TGTGCCAGCAGCTCCTACGTGAGGACTGAAGCTTTCTTT